A single sample gave rise to the 8 T cell receptor beta chains below, sequenced in a study of identical twins. TCRdb processed the 5' RACE reads anew with MiXCR; each CDR3 protein has one entry. This table has approximately 490,000 distinct CDR3 sequences, 20% to 25% appearing once. These data were also filed under a second study, of yellow fever vaccine responses in identical twins.

The sequenced sample was CD4+ T cells sorted from blood. These receptor sequences come from a woman aged 18-29 years in good health.

This clonotype occurred a few times. The chain combines TRBV12-3 or TRBV12-4 with TRBJ1-1, with no clear D. Trimming shortened V by 6 bases and J by 0 bases, and 11 bases separated the two germline ends. The CDR3 totals 14 residues. CDR3 in amino acids: CASRGGNMNTEAFF. CDR3 coding DNA: TGTGCCAGCAGAGGCGGGAATATGAACACTGAAGCTTTCTTT.

The CDR3 reads CASSSSLNTEAFF. The CDR3, as DNA: TGCGCCAGCAGCTCTTCATTGAACACTGAAGCTTTCTTT. The chain carries TRBV5-1 and TRBJ1-1; unclear D gene. The germline CDR1 and CDR2 sequences are SGHRS and YFSETQ. This CDR3 contains 13 residues. V was pared by 3 bases and J by 0 bases, with 6 bases between.

This chain links TRBV6-1 with TRBJ2-6, with D perhaps matching TRBD1 or TRBD2 (6 bases each). The CDR3 totals 15 residues. Germline V gives CDR1 MNHNS, CDR2 SASEGT. Trimming pared 6 bases from V and 1 base from J, leaving 10 bases between. The CDR3 DNA reads as TGTGCCAGCAGAGGGGGGAGGTCTGGGGCCAACGTCCTGACTTTC. Protein product: CASRGGRSGANVLTF.

This clonotype was seen a few times. The chain employs TRBV20-1 and TRBJ2-5, with 11 bases matching TRBD2. Trimming at V came to 1 base and at J to 4 bases, leaving 8 bases not matched to a gene. Per germline, CDR1 DFQATT and CDR2 SNEGSKA (reference sequence). This CDR3 region has 16 residues. CDR3 nucleotide sequence: TGCAGTGCTAGAGTACCACTAGCGGGAGTCCCAGAGACCCAGTACTTC. Its protein is CSARVPLAGVPETQYF.

The table lists this clonotype with a few counts. The chain is built from TRBV20-1 and TRBJ1-2; D possibly corresponds to TRBD1 (6 bases). The CDR3 totals 13 residues. Germline loops: CDR1 DFQATT, CDR2 SNEGSKA (reference sequence). Trimming left V 6 bases short and J 5 bases short, with 16 bases between. The CDR3 bases are TGCAGTGCAAACAATAGACAGGAGTATGGCTACACCTTC. Encoded protein: CSANNRQEYGYTF.

In this sample, this clonotype turned up a few times. V gene TRBV20-1 combines with J gene TRBJ1-1; a weak D match, TRBD1 (5 bases). The CDR3 consists of 14 residues. Germline V gene lookup returns CDR1 DFQATT and CDR2 SNEGSKA (reference sequence). The V and J ends lost 2 bases and 4 bases respectively, with 14 bases between them. The CDR3 loop is CSARYGTRVTEAFF. The CDR3 bases are TGCAGTGCTAGATACGGGACGCGGGTCACTGAAGCTTTCTTT.

This clonotype occurred a few times. This rearrangement joins TRBV4-1 to TRBJ2-2; D is ambiguous. The germline V and J ends were trimmed by 0 bases and 5 bases, with 7 bases remaining between them. The CDR3 covers 14 residues. CDR1 is MGHRA and CDR2 is YSYEKL in the germline V gene. CDR3 nucleotides: TGCGCCAGCAGCCAAGACTTACCAACCGGGGAGCTGTTTTTT. Amino acid sequence: CASSQDLPTGELFF.

This clonotype was seen repeatedly, ten times or more. V usage is TRBV12-3 or TRBV12-4 and J usage is TRBJ1-1; 8 bases align to TRBD1. CDR3 length equals 19 residues. V was clipped by 5 bases and J by 5 bases; unmatched bases: 22. CDR3 protein: CASSTRTGFLSQPRTEAFF. In DNA form, the CDR3 reads TGTGCCAGCAGTACCCGGACAGGGTTCTTATCACAACCGAGGACTGAAGCTTTCTTT.